This passage covers 28 T cell receptor beta chains from one sample sequenced in a study of blood T cell repertoires in COVID-19. The protocol was immunoSEQ multiplex PCR, while the TCRdb copy is restricted to in-frame clones and leaves out a portion. The table includes 350,000 to 500,000 clones, approximately 91% detected once. Material: PBMCs or T cells enriched from blood (not recorded which). These receptors originate from a woman between 18 and 29 years old who had been exposed to COVID-19.

This chain connects TRBV6-4 to TRBJ2-1, with 7 nucleotides matching TRBD1. CDR3 length: 16 residues. CDR1 and CDR2 (germline): MRHNA, SNTAGT. V lost 6 bases to trimming and J lost 0 bases; unmatched junction nucleotides: 8. Written as DNA, the CDR3 is TGTGCCAGCAGAACGGAAGGGGGCTTCTCCTACAATGAGCAGTTCTTC. This sequence encodes CASRTEGGFSYNEQFF.

On this clone: The sample contains more than one DNA sequence encoding this CDR3. V is TRBV19 and J is TRBJ1-4; TRBD1 aligns across 7 bases. The CDR3 consists of 15 residues. V shed 5 bases, J shed 5 bases, and the junction held 8 bases outside the gene matches. CDR1 is LNHDA, CDR2 SQIVND, per germline (reference sequence). The DNA of the CDR3 is TGTGCCAGTAGTCCCCGGGACAGTCGGAATGAAAAACTGTTTTTT. This gives the protein CASSPRDSRNEKLFF.

The V gene is TRBV9, the J gene TRBJ1-2, with D possibly matching TRBD1 (5 bases). V dropped 3 bases and J dropped 4 bases, with 7 bases sitting between them. CDR1 and CDR2 (germline): SGDLS, YYNGEE. The CDR3 covers 12 residues. Written as DNA, the CDR3 is TGTGCCAGCAGCGCGGGGGGCTATGGCTACACCTTC. It specifies CASSAGGYGYTF. The full variable domain, its missing parts supplied by reference TRBV9 and TRBJ1-2, is DSGVTQTPKHLITATGQRVTLRCSPRSGDLSVYWYQQSLDQGLQFLIQYYNGEERAKGNILERFSAQQFPDLHSELNLSSLELGDSALYFCASSAGGYGYTFGSGTRLTVV.

The chain couples TRBV5-1 to TRBJ1-1; D is undetermined. V shed 1 base and J shed 3 bases, with 7 bases lying between them. The CDR3 is 13 amino acids. CDR1 and CDR2 (germline): SGHRS, YFSETQ. DNA of the CDR3: TGCGCCAGCAGCTTGCGGGTTGACACTGAAGCTTTCTTT. This codes for CASSLRVDTEAFF. The variable domain in full, with the rest retrieved from reference TRBV5-1 and TRBJ1-1, is KAGVTQTPRYLIKTRGQQVTLSCSPISGHRSVSWYQQTPGQGLQFLFEYFSETQRNKGNFPGRFSGRQFSNSRSEMNVSTLELGDSALYLCASSLRVDTEAFFGQGTRLTVV.

The V and J genes are TRBV29-1 and TRBJ1-3; no clear D gene. From germline, CDR1 is SQVTM and CDR2 ANQGSEA. V dropped 0 bases and J dropped 0 bases, with 6 bases sitting between them. This CDR3 is 14 amino acids long. In DNA form, the CDR3 reads TGCAGCGTTGAAGACCGGAGCTCTGGAAACACCATATATTTT. Its translation: CSVEDRSSGNTIYF. The entire variable domain, with the rest obtained from reference TRBV29-1 and TRBJ1-3, is as follows: SAVISQKPSRDICQRGTSLTIQCQVDSQVTMMFWYRQQPGQSLTLIATANQGSEATYESGFVIDKFPISRPNLTFSTLTVSNMSPEDSSIYLCSVEDRSSGNTIYFGEGSWLTVV.

This rearrangement joins TRBV18 to TRBJ2-7, with 9 bases aligning to TRBD1. Germline V gene lookup returns CDR1 KGHSH and CDR2 LQKENI. This CDR3 contains 15 residues. The V and J ends lost 3 bases and 4 bases, in that order; junction bases with no gene match: 7. Here the CDR3 DNA reads TGTGCCAGCTCACCTTCGGACAGGGGTCCGTACGAGCAGTACTTC. Encoded protein: CASSPSDRGPYEQYF.

This chain links TRBV18 with TRBJ1-6, with D unclear. The V and J ends lost 3 bases and 6 bases respectively, with 6 bases between them. There are 13 residues in the CDR3. Germline V gives CDR1 KGHSH, CDR2 LQKENI. The CDR3 region is CASSPAGNSPLHF. In DNA form, the CDR3 reads TGTGCCAGCTCACCGGCGGGTAATTCACCCCTCCACTTT.

V usage is TRBV7-3 and J usage is TRBJ2-1; 9 nucleotides line up with TRBD1. With V trimmed by 5 bases and J by 5 bases, 4 bases remained unmatched. The CDR3 totals 14 residues. Germline CDR1 and CDR2: SGHTA and FQGTGA. The CDR3 DNA sequence: TGTGCCAGCAGCCCGGGACAGGGTCACAATGAGCAGTTCTTC. This gives the protein CASSPGQGHNEQFF.

The chain combines TRBV27 with TRBJ2-7; weak D call: TRBD1 (6 bases). The CDR3 is made up of 14 amino acids. The germline gives CDR1 MNHEY, CDR2 SMNVEV (reference sequence). The V end lost 3 bases, the J end lost 7 bases, and 16 bases lay between the germline ends. The CDR3 spells CASSFSSGAREQYF. CDR3 DNA: TGTGCCAGCAGTTTTTCATCAGGGGCTCGGGAGCAGTACTTC.

The rearrangement uses TRBV4-2 and TRBJ2-1; tentatively, D is TRBD2 (6 bases). The V gene's germline CDR1 is LGHNA and CDR2 YNFKEQ. The CDR3 spans 16 residues. The germline V and J ends were trimmed by 0 bases and 2 bases, with 11 bases remaining between them. In DNA, the CDR3 is TGTGCCAGCAGCCAAGATCCCGGGACTCCCTACAATGAGCAGTTCTTC. This gives the protein CASSQDPGTPYNEQFF.

The chain carries TRBV4-1 and TRBJ2-2; a possible D gene is TRBD1 (6 bases). This CDR3 region has 16 residues. Germline assignment: CDR1 MGHRA and CDR2 YSYEKL. V gave up 2 bases and J gave up 4 bases, with 14 bases separating them. The CDR3 region has the DNA TGCGCCAGCAGCCAACCCTGGCGGACAGTCACCGGGGAGCTGTTTTTT. As protein: CASSQPWRTVTGELFF.

The V and J genes are TRBV19 and TRBJ2-1; 12 bases are shared with TRBD2. Germline V CDR1 and CDR2: LNHDA, SQIVND (reference sequence). There are 16 residues in the CDR3. With 4 bases clipped from V and 10 bases from J, the junction kept 11 bases outside the gene matches. In DNA form, the CDR3 reads TGTGCCAGTAGTAAGGCTAGCGGGGGGGGAGACAGGGAGCAGTTCTTC. It encodes CASSKASGGGDREQFF.

This clone was seen once. DNA of the CDR3: TGCGCCAGCAGCCCTACAGGGGGAGGACAGCCCCAGCATTTT. The encoded protein is CASSPTGGGQPQHF. This sequence joins TRBV5-1 and TRBJ1-5; 8 bases fit TRBD1. The CDR3 extends over 14 amino acids. The germline gives CDR1 SGHRS, CDR2 YFSETQ. With V trimmed by 4 bases and J by 7 bases, 7 bases remained unmatched.

This sequence joins TRBV7-2 and TRBJ1-2; no clear D. Trimming removed 3 bases from V and 6 bases from J, with 14 bases in between. The CDR3 is 14 amino acids. CDR1 SGHTA and CDR2 FQGNSA come from the germline V gene. The DNA for the CDR3 is TGTGCCAGCAGCTTGGATCAGGTGACCGATGGCTACACCTTC. Protein product: CASSLDQVTDGYTF. Supplemented by reference TRBV7-2 and TRBJ1-2, the full variable domain reads GAGVSQSPSNKVTEKGKDVELRCDPISGHTALYWYRQSLGQGLEFLIYFQGNSAPDKSGLPSDRFSAERTGGSVSTLTIQRTQQEDSAVYLCASSLDQVTDGYTFGSGTRLTVV.

CDR3 in DNA: TGTGCCAGCAGTTTATCGTCCGGGTATGGCTACACCTTC. It encodes CASSLSSGYGYTF. This chain joins TRBV27 and TRBJ1-2; D uncertain. The CDR3 sequence is 13 residues long. Germline-derived CDR1 and CDR2 are MNHEY and SMNVEV (reference sequence). Trimming took off 0 bases at V and 5 bases at J, with 7 bases between the two ends.

The J gene is TRBJ1-1, the V gene TRBV21-1. TRBV21-1 is labeled a pseudogene. CDR3 length equals 14 residues. The DNA for the CDR3 is TGTGCCAGCAACCCGCGGGCGGGGGGCACTGAAGCTTTCTTT. Its translation: CASNPRAGGTEAFF.

The chain uses TRBV4-1 and TRBJ2-7; D gene ambiguous. The V end lost 0 bases, the J end lost 9 bases, and 15 bases lay between the germline ends. Per germline, CDR1 MGHRA and CDR2 YSYEKL. The CDR3 extends over 14 amino acids. In nucleotides, the CDR3 is TGCGCCAGCAGCCAAGAATCAGTGTGGTCAGGGCAGTACTTC. Its translation is CASSQESVWSGQYF.

This clone was recorded a few times. The chain joins TRBV4-2 to TRBJ1-5; D is unclear. CDR1 and CDR2 from the germline V gene are LGHNA and YNFKEQ. V was cut by 0 bases and J by 5 bases, with 5 bases left in between. The CDR3 runs 13 residues. As DNA, the CDR3 is TGTGCCAGCAGCCAAGATGGGCATCAGCCCCAGCATTTT. This sequence encodes CASSQDGHQPQHF.

The table lists this clone with a count of one. CDR3 sequence (DNA): TGTGCCAGCAGTTTAGGAGGGTACCAGCAGTACTTC. This encodes CASSLGGYQQYF. The V and J genes are TRBV12-3 or TRBV12-4 and TRBJ2-7; tentatively, D is TRBD2 (5 bases). The CDR3 sequence is 12 residues long. Trimming removed 1 base from V and 8 bases from J, with 9 bases in between.

The chain uses TRBV7-8 and TRBJ2-1; 7 bases are a match to TRBD1. Losses at the gene ends were 1 base for V and 8 bases for J; bases not matched to a gene: 8. Germline-derived CDR1 and CDR2 are SGHVS and FQNEAQ. This CDR3 has 15 residues. CDR3 loop: CASSLGVQGYDEQFF. Written as DNA, the CDR3 is TGTGCCAGCAGCTTAGGTGTACAGGGGTACGATGAGCAGTTCTTC.

The chain uses TRBV2 and TRBJ2-3; 9 bases are shared with TRBD1. The CDR3 has 17 amino acids. With 2 bases clipped from V and 2 bases from J, the junction kept 8 bases outside the gene matches. Germline V gene sequence: CDR1 SNHLY, CDR2 FYNNEI. This chain's CDR3 is CASSETPGTGPTDTQYF. The CDR3, as DNA: TGTGCCAGCAGTGAAACCCCGGGGACAGGGCCCACAGATACGCAGTATTTT. Variable domain in full (rest from reference TRBV2 and TRBJ2-3): EPEVTQTPSHQVTQMGQEVILRCVPISNHLYFYWYRQILGQKVEFLVSFYNNEISEKSEIFDDQFSVERPDGSNFTLKIRSTKLEDSAMYFCASSETPGTGPTDTQYFGPGTRLTVL.

The rearrangement links TRBV5-8 to TRBJ2-7, with TRBD1 as a possible D gene (6 bases). V gave up 7 bases and J gave up 4 bases, with 18 bases separating them. Germline V gives CDR1 SGHTS, CDR2 YDEGEE. The CDR3 runs to 14 residues. The CDR3 DNA reads TGTGCCAGCCCACCCCCAGGGGTCCATTACGAGCAGTACTTC. Its protein product is CASPPPGVHYEQYF.

V usage is TRBV28 and J usage is TRBJ1-2, with a possible D match to TRBD1 (6 bases). The germline CDR1 and CDR2 sequences are MDHEN and SYDVKM. The V and J ends lost 4 bases and 4 bases respectively, with 13 bases between them. The CDR3 runs to 14 residues. The CDR3 sequence: CASSYATGAYGYTF. The CDR3 DNA reads as TGTGCCAGCAGTTATGCGACAGGAGCCTATGGCTACACCTTC.

The rearrangement joins TRBV18 to TRBJ1-1, with 9 bases matching TRBD1. Germline CDR1 KGHSH, CDR2 LQKENI. J was trimmed by 1 base and V by 8 bases; bases with no gene match: 2. CDR3 length equals 13 residues. The DNA for the CDR3 is TGTGCCAGCGGGACAGGGCAGAACACTGAAGCTTTCTTT. Residues: CASGTGQNTEAFF.

This clone appeared a few times. The V gene is TRBV7-2, the J gene TRBJ1-5, with 7 bases lining up with TRBD1. The CDR3 is made up of 15 amino acids. Trimming took 0 bases from V and 4 from J; bases not matched to a gene: 3. Germline V gene lookup returns CDR1 SGHTA and CDR2 FQGNSA. CDR3 bases: TGTGCCAGCAGCTTAGCTGCACAGGGGAATCAGCCCCAGCATTTT. Translated, it gives CASSLAAQGNQPQHF.

This clone has only one observation. The chain is built from TRBV4-2 and TRBJ2-2, with 9 bases fitting TRBD2. Germline V gene sequence: CDR1 LGHNA, CDR2 YNFKEQ. V lost 0 bases and J lost 2; bases outside the gene matches: 7. This CDR3 contains 18 residues. The DNA for the CDR3 is TGTGCCAGCAGCCAAGATCCAGCGGGGGGCATAAACACCGGGGAGCTGTTTTTT. Protein product: CASSQDPAGGINTGELFF.

V is TRBV20-1 and J is TRBJ1-5; no clear D gene. The ends were cut back, 4 bases at V and 9 bases at J, with 10 bases in the middle. This CDR3 has 11 residues. The germline gives CDR1 DFQATT, CDR2 SNEGSKA (reference sequence). In DNA form, the CDR3 reads TGCAGTGCTATTTCGGGAGGGCCCCAGCATTTT. This codes for CSAISGGPQHF.

This clone came up once. The rearrangement links TRBV6-4 to TRBJ2-1, with TRBD2 identical over 9 bases. The V gene end was trimmed by 4 bases and the J gene end by 1 base; junction bases not matched to a gene: 2. CDR3 size: 15 residues. Germline lookup yields CDR1 MRHNA and CDR2 SNTAGT. CDR3 DNA: TGTGCCAGCAGTGTTCTAGCGGGGTCCTACAATGAGCAGTTCTTC. This translates into CASSVLAGSYNEQFF.